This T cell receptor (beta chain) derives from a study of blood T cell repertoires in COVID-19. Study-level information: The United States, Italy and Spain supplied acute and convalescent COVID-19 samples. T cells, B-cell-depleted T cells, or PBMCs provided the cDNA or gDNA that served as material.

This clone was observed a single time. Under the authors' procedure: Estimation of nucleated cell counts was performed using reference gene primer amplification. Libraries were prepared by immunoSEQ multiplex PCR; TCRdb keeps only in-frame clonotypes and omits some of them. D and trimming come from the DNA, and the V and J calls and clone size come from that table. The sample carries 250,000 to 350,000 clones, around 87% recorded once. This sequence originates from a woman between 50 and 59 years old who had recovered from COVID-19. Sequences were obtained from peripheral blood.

The CDR3 nucleotides are TGTGCCAGCAGTTACAGGGCCGCGAACACCGGGGAGCTGTTTTTT. The encoded protein is CASSYRAANTGELFF. The rearrangement uses TRBV6-4 and TRBJ2-2, with a possible D match to TRBD1 (6 bases). CDR1 and CDR2 (germline): MRHNA, SNTAGT. CDR3 size: 15 residues. With 5 bases removed from V and 0 bases from J, the gap between germline ends came to 10 bases.